The 17 T cell receptor beta chains below all came from one sample that was sequenced in a study of cytomegalovirus exposure and HLA in healthy donors (dated by TCRdb to the late 2010s). Libraries were made using the immunoSEQ multiplex PCR assay. The multiplex PCR relied on a mix of 60 forward primers for TCR Vbeta segments and 13 reverse primers for TCR Jbeta segments. Sourced from immuneACCESS, this table was stored by TCRdb with only in-frame sequences that have V and J called. A share of the clones is absent; for the studies checked, an unresolved V gene accounts for under half, and the remainder has no known explanation. The sample profile shows about 94,000 clones; more than 75% of them were found once. 10% of the sample rests with the top ten. The sequenced sample was PBMCs. The source of these receptors is a human donor in good health.

CDR3 DNA sequence: TGCGCCAGCAGCCGCACTAGCGGGAGCTCAGATACGCAGTATTTT. This sequence encodes CASSRTSGSSDTQYF. The chain combines TRBV4-1 with TRBJ2-3; 11 bases are a match to TRBD2. Germline V gene lookup returns CDR1 MGHRA and CDR2 YSYEKL. Germline trimming cut 4 bases from V and 4 bases from J; bases unmatched to any gene: 4. The CDR3 covers 15 residues.

This clone was detected only a few times. This rearrangement joins TRBV4-2 to TRBJ2-3; the match to TRBD1 covers 9 bases. Germline CDR1 and CDR2: LGHNA and YNFKEQ. The V segment lost 1 base and the J segment 6 bases; nucleotides outside the gene matches: 8. This CDR3 contains 16 residues. The CDR3 region is CASSQARGQGSDTQYF. CDR3 bases: TGTGCCAGCAGCCAAGCCCGGGGACAGGGATCGGATACGCAGTATTTT.

This chain connects TRBV30 to TRBJ1-1, with no clear D. The CDR3 has 11 residues. V shed 4 bases and J shed 7 bases, with 10 bases lying between them. Germline V gene data show CDR1 as GTSNPN and CDR2 as SVGIG (reference sequence). The CDR3 DNA follows: TGTGCCTGGAATTTCCGCGGTGAAGCTTTCTTT. The encoded protein is CAWNFRGEAFF.

DNA for the CDR3: TGTGCCAGCAGCTTCCAGGGGGAGAACACTGAAGCTTTCTTT. Residues: CASSFQGENTEAFF. V usage is TRBV6-1 and J usage is TRBJ1-1; 7 bases match TRBD1. CDR1 and CDR2 (germline): MNHNS, SASEGT. J lost 1 base, V lost 6 bases, and 5 bases had no gene match. The CDR3 is made up of 14 amino acids.

The chain is built from TRBV7-3 and TRBJ2-5; D is possibly TRBD1 (5 bases). The CDR3 sequence is 17 residues long. The V end lost 1 base, the J end lost 1 base, and 16 bases lay between the germline ends. CDR1 and CDR2 from the germline V gene are SGHTA and FQGTGA. This CDR3 reads CASSLSPVGRGQETQYF. CDR3 in DNA: TGTGCCAGCAGCTTAAGCCCCGTGGGAAGGGGCCAAGAGACCCAGTACTTC.

This chain uses TRBV11-2 with TRBJ2-7; 11 nucleotides align to TRBD1. The length of the CDR3 is 16 residues. V lost 5 bases and J lost 0; bases outside the gene matches: 6. Per the germline V gene, CDR1 is SGHAT and CDR2 is FQNNGV. The CDR3 DNA reads as TGTGCCAGCAGCGGCTTGGGGACAGGGGGCTCCTACGAGCAGTACTTC. Translated, it gives CASSGLGTGGSYEQYF.

The rearrangement uses TRBV4-1 and TRBJ1-5, with TRBD1 as a possible D gene (5 bases). Germline CDR1 reads MGHRA; CDR2 reads YSYEKL. This CDR3 comprises 16 residues. Trimming shortened V by 0 bases and J by 3 bases, and 12 bases separated the two germline ends. The CDR3 loop reads CASSQEVQAFNQPQHF. Here the CDR3 DNA reads TGCGCCAGCAGCCAAGAGGTACAGGCCTTCAATCAGCCCCAGCATTTT.

Comment on this clone: The junction does not match germline at one end; this may be a read error. This specimen includes other DNA sequences encoding the same CDR3. The chain uses TRBV10-3 and TRBJ1-1; the match to TRBD1 covers 8 bases. Per the germline V gene, CDR1 is ENHRY and CDR2 is SYGVKD. The CDR3 length is 16 residues. CDR3 sequence reads: CAISPRGGQGPTEAFF. For the CDR3, the DNA is TGTGCCATCAGTCCTAGGGGCGGACAGGGCCCCACTGAAGCCTTCTTT.

This chain links TRBV7-9 with TRBJ1-1, with D perhaps matching TRBD1 (5 bases). V lost 5 bases, J lost 3 bases, and 16 bases lay in between. This CDR3 is built from 15 residues. Germline V gene sequence: CDR1 SEHNR, CDR2 FQNEAQ (reference sequence). For the CDR3, the DNA is TGTGCCAGCAGCCCTAACCCCCCCAGGGACACTGAAGCTTTCTTT. This gives the protein CASSPNPPRDTEAFF.

CDR3 region: CASSLGLAVNQPQHF. Written as DNA, the CDR3 is TGTGCCAGCAGCTTAGGCTTGGCAGTCAATCAGCCCCAGCATTTT. The J gene is TRBJ1-5, the V gene TRBV7-9; D is unclear. Germline V gives CDR1 SEHNR, CDR2 FQNEAQ (reference sequence). The V end was cut by 1 base, the J end by 3 bases, with 10 bases between. The CDR3 is made up of 15 amino acids.

This clone was counted a single time. The rearrangement links TRBV25-1 to TRBJ1-5; D perhaps matches TRBD1 (6 bases). CDR1 is MGHDK and CDR2 is SYGVNS in the germline V gene. The CDR3 has 15 amino acids. V lost 10 bases, J lost 0 bases, and 16 bases lay in between. Here the CDR3 DNA reads TGTGCCACCTCTCGGACAGTCTATAGCAATCAGCCCCAGCATTTT. Its translation: CATSRTVYSNQPQHF.

The gene calls are TRBV5-6 and TRBJ1-2; D not certain. This CDR3 spans 13 amino acids. Germline V gene lookup returns CDR1 SGHDT and CDR2 YYEEEE. The ends were cut back, 0 bases at V and 4 bases at J, with 7 bases in the middle. The CDR3 sequence is CASSLGGPYGYTF. The CDR3 DNA is TGTGCCAGCAGCTTGGGCGGCCCCTATGGCTACACCTTC.

The J gene is TRBJ1-5, the V gene TRBV9; D is uncertain. The CDR3 sequence is 13 residues long. Germline CDR1 SGDLS, CDR2 YYNGEE. Between the trimmed V and J ends, which lost 1 base and 7 bases, there was a span of 9 bases. The CDR3 loop is CASSVKSGQPQHF. The CDR3 coding sequence is TGTGCCAGCAGCGTAAAATCGGGACAGCCCCAGCATTTT.

This clone came up once. J is TRBJ1-5 and V is TRBV19; D perhaps matches TRBD1 (5 bases). Germline loops: CDR1 LNHDA, CDR2 SQIVND (reference sequence). V lost 6 bases and J 4 bases, leaving 16 bases between the germline ends. The CDR3 length is 15 residues. This chain's CDR3 is CASRTVDGGNQPQHF. The CDR3 bases are TGTGCCAGTAGGACCGTGGACGGGGGAAATCAGCCCCAGCATTTT.

V gene TRBV6-5 combines with J gene TRBJ1-2; D may be TRBD1 (6 bases). Trimming left V 5 bases short and J 7 bases short, with 14 bases between. CDR1 is MNHEY, CDR2 SVGAGI, per germline. The CDR3 consists of 13 residues. Here the CDR3 DNA reads TGTGCCAGCAGTCTGACAAGGGGGTCTGGCTACACCTTC. It yields the protein CASSLTRGSGYTF.

The gene calls are TRBV5-1 and TRBJ2-5; 8 nucleotides line up with TRBD2. Germline trimming cut 0 bases from V and 5 bases from J; bases unmatched to any gene: 6. CDR3 length: 15 amino acids. CDR1 and CDR2 (germline): SGHRS, YFSETQ. The CDR3 DNA reads as TGCGCCAGCAGCTTGGACAGCCGGGGGGGGGAGACCCAGTACTTC. Encoded protein: CASSLDSRGGETQYF.

The chain has TRBV6-5 and TRBJ2-1, with D unresolved. The V and J ends lost 4 bases and 10 bases respectively, with 11 bases between them. From germline, CDR1 is MNHEY and CDR2 SVGAGI. CDR3 length equals 12 residues. CDR3 DNA: TGTGCCAGCAGTTCCCCGTCCGGGGAGCAGTTCTTC. Translated, it gives CASSSPSGEQFF.